This T cell receptor beta chain came from a study of T cell repertoires in cytomegalovirus infection (dated by TCRdb to between 2017 and 2020). Context from the whole study: Donor HLA type was relevant to the analysis, as public TCR beta signatures indicated carriage of CMV infection together with the matching HLA type. Here is what the overall study found, with its caveats: In both this cohort and an independent cohort of several hundred donors, the cumulative frequency of public TCR beta family members distinguished carriers of CMV infection plus the relevant HLA type. In the ex vivo response, HLA-C-restricted CMV-specific TCR beta clonotypes were dominant, and in two of eight donors the single most frequent clonotype came from this HLA-C-restricted group.

In the germline V gene, CDR1 corresponds to SGHRS and CDR2 to YFSETQ. V trim: 7 bases; J trim: 3 bases; unmatched bases: 9. Inclusive of the bounding cysteine and phenylalanine, the CDR3 is 14 residues long. The retained sequence is limited to the CDR3, 42 bases, with the frame set at the first base. This clonotype has a single count. Its antigen specificity is not known. Base qualities are not recorded, but no much larger clone differs from it by a single base. Just one read gives weak support. Sequencing was carried out with an Illumina HiSeq 1500. TCRdb trimmed the raw reads at Q25, called clones with MiXCR and kept productive beta chains. Rows matching on CDR3 protein sequence are summarized as one entry with the most common DNA and genes. The sample profile shows 680,000 or so distinct CDR3 sequences; less than 40% of them were found once. The ten largest clonotypes hold 2.5% to 3% of the sample.

Rearrangement joined TRBV5-1 to TRBJ2-7; the central 8 bases match TRBD1. Sequenced input: PBMCs. The receptor was derived from a human donor in good health (CMV status not recorded). Some clones in this sample may be carry-over from other donors' samples. The CDR3 protein is CASAPGGDGYEQYF. The nucleotides are TGCGCCAGCGCACCAGGGGGCGATGGCTACGAGCAGTACTTC.